Listed below are T cell receptor beta chains from one sample, sequenced in a study of monozygotic twins with cystic fibrosis. TCRdb's table, derived via immunoSEQ multiplex PCR, lists solely in-frame clones and lacks some. The data contain over 30,000 clones, about 93% of them seen just once; the ten biggest clones take up roughly 0.2%. The source material was blood. The receptors stem from a boy aged 2 to 9 with cystic fibrosis. Each CDR3 is given with its conserved first and last residue. D genes are given only for firm matches. Part of the rows lack a size; the others show once, few, many or a class for expanded clones.

DNA: TGTGCCAGCAGCCGCCCTACGGACGAGGTCGGCGGAAACACCATATATTTT
CDR3: CASSRPTDEVGGNTIYF
V: TRBV4-2
J: TRBJ1-3
size: .
D: .

DNA: TGTGCCAGCAGCACCCGACAGGGGGCGGCGGGATACGAGCAGTACTTC
CDR3: CASSTRQGAAGYEQYF
V: TRBV7-2
J: TRBJ2-7
size: .
D: TRBD1

DNA: TGTGCCAGCAGTGGGGCGATCCTGAACACTGAAGCTTTCTTT
CDR3: CASSGAILNTEAFF
V: TRBV6-1
J: TRBJ1-1
size: .
D: .

DNA: TGTGCCAGCAGCTCCGCGACAGGGCCAGGAGCAACTAATGAAAAACTGTTTTTT
CDR3: CASSSATGPGATNEKLFF
V: TRBV7-9
J: TRBJ1-4
size: .
D: TRBD1

DNA: TGTGCAAGTCGCTTAGTAGGACTAGCATACGATACGCAGTATTTT
CDR3: CASRLVGLAYDTQYF
V: TRBV12-2
J: TRBJ2-3
size: .
D: .

DNA: TGTGCCAGCAGTTCGGGTCAGTCGGCCTACGAGCAGTACTTC
CDR3: CASSSGQSAYEQYF
V: TRBV6-5
J: TRBJ2-7
size: .
D: .

DNA: TGTGCCAGCAGTAGTGACAGGCCGTTCCCTAACTATGGCTACACCTTC
CDR3: CASSSDRPFPNYGYTF
V: TRBV5-6
J: TRBJ1-2
size: once
D: .

DNA: TGTGCCAGCAGCCCAAAACAGGGGTTCACAGATACGCAGTATTTT
CDR3: CASSPKQGFTDTQYF
V: TRBV7-3
J: TRBJ2-3
size: .
D: TRBD1

DNA: TGTGCCAGCAGCTTAGCCCAAAGGGTGACAGGGAGGTCGGAGACCCAGTACTTC
CDR3: CASSLAQRVTGRSETQYF
V: TRBV11-2
J: TRBJ2-5
size: .
D: .

DNA: TGTGCCAGCTCACTGGGACTAGCGGAGACCCAGTACTTC
CDR3: CASSLGLAETQYF
V: TRBV18
J: TRBJ2-5
size: once
D: TRBD2

DNA: TGTGCCAGTAGTATGGACAGGGTGGATACGCAGTATTTT
CDR3: CASSMDRVDTQYF
V: TRBV19
J: TRBJ2-3
size: .
D: TRBD1

DNA: TGTGCCAGCAGCTCCGGGTTAGGACAGGGGAAAGATTCACCCCTCCACTTT
CDR3: CASSSGLGQGKDSPLHF
V: TRBV7-2
J: TRBJ1-6
size: .
D: TRBD1